This T cell receptor beta chain was recovered during a study of T cells in Graves' hyperthyroidism and ophthalmopathy. The study, taken as a whole, reports: Ophthalmopathy cases were set apart from stable hyperthyroidism by a 13 V-J model. Appearing also in blood were most of the thyroid clonotypes expanded above 0.001.

In its sample, this clonotype was seen many times. Its antigen is still unknown. RNA transcripts yielded amplified TCR beta CDR3 regions. The HTBI primer set drove a first-round RT-PCR of the TCR CDR3. TCRdb re-derived calls from the multiplex PCR reads in MiXCR, one entry per CDR3 protein. Among 200,000 to 250,000 distinct CDR3 sequences listed, roughly a quarter were seen once. A Clinical Activity Score of at least 3, a NOSPECS grade of at least 4 and a duration under 3 months were recorded in the ophthalmopathy patients. The germline V gene encodes CDR1 MDHEN and CDR2 SYDVKM. CDR3 length: 14 residues. The V and J ends lost 5 bases and 3 bases respectively, with 14 bases between them.

V gene TRBV28 combines with J gene TRBJ2-7; tentatively, D is TRBD2 (6 bases). The sequencing input was blood. The receptor was derived from a woman between 35 and 50 years old with Graves' ophthalmopathy. The DNA for the CDR3 is TGTGCCAGCAGTCCCTGGGGAGGCGACTACGAGCAGTACTTC. This codes for CASSPWGGDYEQYF.